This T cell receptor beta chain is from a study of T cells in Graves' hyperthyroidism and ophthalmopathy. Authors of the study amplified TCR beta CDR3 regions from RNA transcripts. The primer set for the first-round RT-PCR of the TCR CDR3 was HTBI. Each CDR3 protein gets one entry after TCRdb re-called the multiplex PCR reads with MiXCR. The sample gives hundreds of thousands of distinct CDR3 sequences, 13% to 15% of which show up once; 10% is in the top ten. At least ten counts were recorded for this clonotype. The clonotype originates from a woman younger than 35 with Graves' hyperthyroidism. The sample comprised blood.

The CDR3 reads CASRDPPVNEQFF. CDR3 nucleotide sequence: TGTGCCAGCAGAGACCCTCCCGTGAATGAGCAGTTCTTC. The chain carries TRBV2 and TRBJ2-1, with D hard to call. The CDR3 is 13 amino acids. Germline assignment: CDR1 SNHLY and CDR2 FYNNEI. Between the trimmed V and J ends, which lost 6 bases and 7 bases, there was a span of 13 bases.